This TCR beta chain was sequenced during a study of CD8+CD57+ T cells in acquired aplastic anemia. Genomic DNA templated the TCR beta VDJ and CDR3 profiling. TCRdb itself ran the reads through MiXCR, one entry per CDR3 protein. Among about 80,000 distinct CDR3 sequences, about half were seen once, and the ten largest hold about 66%. This CDR3 is built from 14 residues. After removal of 5 bases from V and 2 bases from J, the junction contained 6 bases not matched to a gene. The germline V gene encodes CDR1 SGHNT and CDR2 YENEEA. Ten or more counts support this clonotype. The chain links TRBV11-3 to TRBJ2-7, with 7 bases lining up with TRBD2. Sequencing was done on a sample of sorted CD4+, CD8+, or CD8+CD57+ T cells (not recorded which) from PBMCs. This clonotype originated in a human donor in good health, serving as a control. The CDR3 protein is CASSAQGLTYEQYF. Written as DNA, the CDR3 is TGTGCCAGCAGCGCCCAGGGACTAACCTACGAGCAGTACTTC.